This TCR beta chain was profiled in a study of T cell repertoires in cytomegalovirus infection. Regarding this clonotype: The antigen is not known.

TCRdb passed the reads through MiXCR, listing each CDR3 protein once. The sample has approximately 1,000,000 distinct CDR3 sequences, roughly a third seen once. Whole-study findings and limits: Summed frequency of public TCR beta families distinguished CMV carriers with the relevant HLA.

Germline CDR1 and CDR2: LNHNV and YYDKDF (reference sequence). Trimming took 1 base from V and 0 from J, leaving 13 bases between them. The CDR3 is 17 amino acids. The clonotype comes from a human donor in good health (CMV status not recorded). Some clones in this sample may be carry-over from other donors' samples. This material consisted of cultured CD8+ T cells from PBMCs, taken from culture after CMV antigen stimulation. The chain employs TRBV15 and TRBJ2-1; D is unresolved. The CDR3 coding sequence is TGTGCCACCAGCAGAGTGCCCAGTCCGAGCTCCTACAATGAGCAGTTCTTC. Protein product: CATSRVPSPSSYNEQFF.